Sequencing of this T cell receptor beta chain was carried out in a study of CD8 T cell repertoires and HIV-1 epitope variants. About the research overall: Each of Twenty-five Gag and Nef epitope peptides stimulated a separate culture.

Profiled with immunoSEQ multiplex PCR; TCRdb holds only in-frame clones, not every one. This table holds some 87,000 clones, roughly 80% found once. Trimming removed 3 bases from V and 2 bases from J, with 7 bases in between. The CDR3 has 13 residues. The germline CDR1 and CDR2 sequences are SGHTA and FQGTGA. V is TRBV7-3 and J is TRBJ1-1; no firm D call. The clonotype was recovered from a male donor with HIV. The specimen was uncultured baseline CD8+ T cells from peripheral blood mononuclear cells (PBMCs). Here the CDR3 DNA reads TGTGCCAGCAGCTTCAGGCAAAACACTGAAGCTTTCTTT. Its protein product is CASSFRQNTEAFF.